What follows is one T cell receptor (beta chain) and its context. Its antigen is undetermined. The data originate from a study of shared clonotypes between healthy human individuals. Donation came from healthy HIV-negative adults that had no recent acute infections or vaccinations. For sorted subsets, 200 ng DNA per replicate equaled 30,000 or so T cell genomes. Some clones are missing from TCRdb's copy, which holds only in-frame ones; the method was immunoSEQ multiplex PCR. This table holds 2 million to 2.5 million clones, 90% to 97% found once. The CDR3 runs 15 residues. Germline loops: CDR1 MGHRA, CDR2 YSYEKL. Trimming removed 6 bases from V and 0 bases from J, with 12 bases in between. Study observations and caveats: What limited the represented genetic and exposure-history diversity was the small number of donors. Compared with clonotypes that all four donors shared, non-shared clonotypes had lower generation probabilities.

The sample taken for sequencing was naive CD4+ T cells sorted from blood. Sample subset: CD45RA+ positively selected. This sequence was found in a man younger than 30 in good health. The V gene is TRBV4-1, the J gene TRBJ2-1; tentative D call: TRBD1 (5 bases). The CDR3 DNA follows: TGCGCCAGCAGACCAGGGTTTAGCTCCTACAATGAGCAGTTCTTC. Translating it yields CASRPGFSSYNEQFF.